The present T cell receptor (beta chain) was sequenced within a study of beta chain features in type 1 diabetes (dated by TCRdb to the late 2010s). Study-wide context: Patients and healthy donors did not differ in mean age, gender distribution, total cell number or subset yield. In the study, recently diagnosed type 1 diabetes patients and matched healthy donors were compared on the TCRB repertoires of their sorted circulating CD4+ T cell subsets. Naive and central memory subsets were obtained from all 30 or so donors, but regulatory and stem cell-like memory subsets were isolated from only 8 patients and roughly 8 healthy donors. A total of 90 million to 120 million sorted cells were examined across all samples, and a strong correlation was observed between cell number per subset and RNA yield. On the study overall, not on this receptor specifically: Patients with type 1 diabetes made fewer insertions and deleted more nucleotides at VDJ recombination sites, implying thymic rearrangement abnormalities. HLA sub-analyses involved small numbers of individuals, so any influence of HLA type on TCRB rearrangement remained unresolved. Naive, central memory and regulatory TCRB repertoires appeared more similar among patients than among healthy donors. A moderate but significant shortening of TCRB CDR3 length was observed in type 1 diabetes patients in all four CD4+ subsets. Shorter templates might have been favored by PCR, but patient and control samples were amplified and corrected together, so both groups would have been affected equally by any skew. Because cDNA was sequenced instead of genomic DNA, highly expressing activated cells could be over-represented, though the groups showed no difference in activation or CD3 levels.

The CDR3 starts with the cysteine, ends with the phenylalanine, and has 15 residues. Only the CDR3 region is kept as DNA, spanning 45 bases read in frame from base 1. Unmatched junction bases come to 4, with V trimmed by 6 bases and J by 0 bases. CDR1 and CDR2 (SGHRS, YFSETQ) derive from the germline V gene. This clone has a handful of counts. Its antigen is still unknown. Base qualities are missing; no much larger clone stands one base away. Each donor gave one peripheral blood draw, roughly 110 mL on average, collected into heparinised tubes. A BD FACSAria II was used to sort naive, central memory, regulatory and stem cell-like memory CD4+ T cells with a panel that included CD45RO, CCR7, CD25, CD127, CD95 and CD27. All sorted populations exceeded 95% purity. Right away, PBMCs were isolated by Lymphoprep density gradient centrifugation and were stained directly, with no culture step. Samples were stained and sorted in pairs, with one healthy donor and one patient per experiment, so that batch effects were minimized.

The High Capacity cDNA Reverse Transcription Kit was used to reverse transcribe all of the isolated RNA, meaning that expressed TCRB transcripts were what got sequenced. Deep immunoSEQ sequencing was applied to naive, central memory and regulatory T cell samples, giving an average of about 3.4 million total reads per sample. After sorted cells were lysed in RLT buffer, RNA was extracted with DNase-treated RNeasy Micro or Mini kits, with the choice depending on cell number. To prevent cross-contamination, every cell subset was processed on its own, while patient and healthy donor samples were processed together. The immunoSEQ multiplex PCR was used to amplify TCRB sequences from cDNA, yielding 87-bp fragments that span the CDR3 region. The amplicons were sequenced using the Illumina HiSeq platform. The paper's processing steps were these. PCR bias was corrected computationally using synthetic template baselines, and reads within Hamming distance 2 were collapsed, with unmergeable singletons discarded. Reads were aligned against IMGT to assign V, D and J genes, CDR3 length and insertions or deletions at six rearrangement sites. Within each subset, clonotype counts were normalized to sorted cell number, after which true diversity and Gini coefficients were computed with the tcR R package. The overlap coefficient, calculated on TCRB nucleotide sequences, was used to quantify repertoire sharing. Drawn from immuneACCESS, this table holds only the in-frame rearrangements with V and J called that TCRdb kept. Clones are partly lost; checked studies trace under half to an unresolved V gene and leave the rest unexplained. Clonal size and the V and J genes are those of that table, whereas D and trimming came from the DNA. Recorded for this sample are more than 120,000 clones; more than 10% of them occurred a single time. Approximately 1.3% of the sample is held by the ten biggest clonotypes.

The receptor chain draws on TRBV5-1 and TRBJ2-1; TRBD2 matches 9 bases in the middle. This receptor was identified in a young man with type 1 diabetes. The sequencing sample was made of central memory CD4+ T cells from blood. The nucleotide sequence is given as TGCGCCAGCACCCTAGCGGGGAGCTCCTACAATGAGCAGTTCTTC. Its amino acids are CASTLAGSSYNEQFF.